This paragraph reports one TCR beta chain. Its antigen is undetermined. The data originate from a study of monozygotic twins with inflammatory bowel disease. Notes on the study in general: Patients with IBD had less TCRbeta diversity (inverse Simpson) than their healthy co-twins. Patient-specific immunosuppressive treatments may have made repertoires more variable.

The quantity of total RNA per TCR library was 3,000 to 4,500 ng. UMIs that included a 6-nucleotide sample barcode were added by template switching, which took place during cDNA synthesis. One entry per CDR3 protein, without DNA, is what TCRdb gives after re-calling the 5' RACE reads. The sample shows over 110,000 distinct CDR3 sequences, and 2.4% sits with its ten largest clones. CDR3 length equals 18 residues. Germline values: CDR1 LGHNA, CDR2 YSLEER. The source is a human donor with ulcerative colitis or Crohn's disease, or a healthy co-twin of an affected twin (not recorded which). The rearrangement links TRBV4-3 to TRBJ2-4; TCRdb selects TRBD1, and the lack of DNA leaves this call unchecked. Material for sequencing was blood. CDR3 sequence: CASSQDWRDRRGRNIQYF.